The clone carrying this T cell receptor (beta chain) was observed a handful of times. The data belong to a study of T cells in Graves' hyperthyroidism and ophthalmopathy. The CDR3 loop spans 14 amino acids. V was shortened by 4 bases and J by 3 bases, with 11 bases between the two germline ends. Germline lookup yields CDR1 SGHKS and CDR2 YYEKEE (reference sequence). The TCR beta CDR3 regions underwent amplification using RNA transcripts as the source. The HTBI primer set served for first-round RT-PCR of the TCR CDR3. TCRdb recomputed calls from the multiplex PCR reads with MiXCR, one row per CDR3 protein. The data contain 250,000 or so distinct CDR3 sequences, roughly 15% of them seen just once; the ten biggest clones take up about an eighth.

The source of this sequence is a woman aged 40-49 years with Graves' hyperthyroidism that later progressed to Graves' ophthalmopathy. Sequencing was carried out using blood. The V and J genes are TRBV5-5 and TRBJ1-3; no definite D call. The CDR3 DNA reads TGTGCCAGCAGCCGCGGGAATAATGGAAACACCATATATTTT. Residues: CASSRGNNGNTIYF.